This entry lists 10 T cell receptor beta chains sequenced from one sample in a study of OX40 agonist ivuxolimab in advanced cancers. Libraries came from the immunoSEQ multiplex PCR assay. This is the immuneACCESS table as TCRdb keeps it, with only in-frame sequences that have V and J called. A part of the clones is gone; compared with another copy, unresolved V genes explain less than half, and the rest is unexplained. The sample table contains 70,000 or so clones; only one count was recorded for 80% to 90% of them. Roughly 0.94% of the sample is taken by the ten largest. The material was CD4+ or CD8+ T cells sorted from blood, obtained in a trial of the OX40 agonist ivuxolimab. These receptors all come from an adult with an advanced solid tumor such as melanoma, head and neck, liver or kidney cancer.

This chain uses TRBV27 with TRBJ2-7; D not resolved. V lost 5 bases and J 3 bases, leaving 11 bases between the germline ends. Germline V lookup: CDR1 MNHEY, CDR2 SMNVEV (reference sequence). The CDR3 covers 13 residues. DNA of the CDR3: TGTGCCAGCAGTACGGCCATGAGCTACGAGCAGTACTTC. Amino acids: CASSTAMSYEQYF.

This clone was picked up a small number of times. The J gene is TRBJ1-1, the V gene TRBV9; D perhaps matches TRBD1 (6 bases). CDR1 is SGDLS and CDR2 is YYNGEE in the germline V gene. This CDR3 spans 13 amino acids. Trimming pared 0 bases from V and 10 bases from J, leaving 13 bases between. In DNA, the CDR3 is TGTGCCAGCAGCGTAGGGGATGGGACAAGAGCTTTCTTT. Translation: CASSVGDGTRAFF.

The chain recombines TRBV10-3 with TRBJ1-2, with D maybe TRBD1 (6 bases). The CDR3 loop spans 14 amino acids. Looked up from germline, CDR1 is ENHRY and CDR2 is SYGVKD. Trimming stripped 4 bases from V and 4 bases from J, with 13 bases between. CDR3 in DNA: TGTGCCATCAGTGTATCGGACAGCGGCTATGGCTACACCTTC. It encodes CAISVSDSGYGYTF.

The rearrangement links TRBV6-1 to TRBJ2-1, with D possibly being TRBD1 or TRBD2 (6 bases each). Germline CDR1 reads MNHNS; CDR2 reads SASEGT. V lost 8 bases, J lost 7 bases, and 18 bases lay in between. The CDR3 loop spans 14 amino acids. In DNA form, the CDR3 reads TGTGCCAGCGGCAAAGGGGGGCGAAGGAATGAGCAGTTCTTC. Its translation: CASGKGGRRNEQFF.

CDR3 in DNA: TGTGCCAGCAGCCCCGGCGGGCCCCAGCATTTT. Its translation is CASSPGGPQHF. The chain joins TRBV27 to TRBJ1-5; D not certain. Germline lookup yields CDR1 MNHEY and CDR2 SMNVEV (reference sequence). Trimming cost V 6 bases and J 9 bases, with 9 bases left between them. The CDR3 consists of 11 residues.

The chain is built from TRBV6-5 and TRBJ1-1, with a weak D call TRBD1 (6 bases). The length of the CDR3 is 13 residues. The germline gives CDR1 MNHEY, CDR2 SVGAGI. Trimming cost V 4 bases and J 10 bases, with 16 bases left between them. The CDR3 DNA is TGTGCCAGCAGTTCCCTTTCACAGGGAGTAGCTTTCTTT. Translation gives CASSSLSQGVAFF.

This clone has a single count. Written as DNA, the CDR3 is TGTGCCAGCAGCTTAAAGGGGAGGAACACTGAAGCTTTCTTT. As protein: CASSLKGRNTEAFF. J is TRBJ1-1 and V is TRBV7-6, with a possible D match to TRBD1 (5 bases). V was trimmed by 2 bases and J by 1 base, leaving 8 bases between them. Looked up from germline, CDR1 is SGHVS and CDR2 is FNYEAQ. The CDR3 extends over 14 amino acids.

This chain links TRBV6-1 with TRBJ2-5; 12 nucleotides line up with TRBD2. Germline V gene data show CDR1 as MNHNS and CDR2 as SASEGT. Trimming at V came to 2 bases and at J to 5 bases, leaving 6 bases not matched to a gene. The CDR3 sequence is 16 residues long. The CDR3 nucleotides are TGTGCCAGCAGTGAACTAGCGGGGGGGCCGCGGGAGACCCAGTACTTC. It yields the protein CASSELAGGPRETQYF.

CDR3 DNA: TGTGCCATCAGGGACAGGGGAGATTCCTACGAGCAGTACTTC. It specifies CAIRDRGDSYEQYF. The V call is TRBV10-3, the J call TRBJ2-7, with 9 bases that match TRBD1. This CDR3 comprises 14 residues. Trimming cost V 6 bases and J 1 base; bases outside gene matches: 4. CDR1 is ENHRY and CDR2 is SYGVKD in the germline V gene.

The chain links TRBV7-9 to TRBJ2-3; maybe TRBD1 (6 bases). The CDR3 loop spans 15 amino acids. The germline gives CDR1 SEHNR, CDR2 FQNEAQ (reference sequence). Trimming shortened V by 4 bases and J by 0 bases, and 11 bases separated the two germline ends. The CDR3 here is CASSSQGRSTDTQYF. The CDR3 DNA sequence: TGTGCCAGCAGCTCACAGGGAAGGAGCACAGATACGCAGTATTTT.